One and the same sample provided the 29 T cell receptor beta chains below, sequenced in a study of T cells after somatic rescue of genetic block (TCRdb year 2020). The library was generated by the immunoSEQ multiplex PCR assay. TCRdb holds this immuneACCESS table with in-frame rearrangements only. Some clones are missing; in checked studies, unresolved V genes explain under half, and the rest has no known cause. Within this sample are about 7,400 clones, with around 81% of them counted one time only. Roughly 25% of the sample goes to the ten largest clones. Specimen: peripheral blood mononuclear cells (PBMCs). The receptor set was obtained from a boy younger than 18.

This clone has just one count. The chain uses TRBV2 and TRBJ2-5; 9 bases line up with TRBD1. The J call may be faulty, since TRBJ2-7 better matches the DNA end. The CDR3 has 14 residues. Germline lookup yields CDR1 SNHLY and CDR2 FYNNEI. For the CDR3, the DNA is TGTGCCGGAAAAGTGGACAGGGGATCCTACGAGCAGTACTTC. It codes for CAGKVDRGSYEQYF.

The chain joins TRBV28 to TRBJ2-7; 7 bases line up with TRBD2. Germline trimming cut 9 bases from V and 1 base from J; bases unmatched to any gene: 15. The CDR3 spans 16 residues. CDR1 and CDR2 from the germline V gene are MDHEN and SYDVKM. The CDR3 region is CASRNSVRSGSYEQYF. The CDR3 coding sequence is TGTGCCAGTCGGAATTCGGTCCGTAGCGGGTCCTACGAGCAGTACTTC.

The chain links TRBV18 to TRBJ2-7; unclear D gene. The germline gives CDR1 KGHSH, CDR2 LQKENI. The CDR3 has 13 residues. The ends were cut back, 2 bases at V and 6 bases at J, with 11 bases in the middle. The CDR3: CASSPGDPSEQYF. The CDR3, as DNA: TGTGCCAGCTCACCAGGGGATCCCTCCGAGCAGTACTTC.

This clone was recorded once. The rearrangement links TRBV11-2 to TRBJ1-1, with D possibly TRBD1 on 6 matching bases. The CDR3 is made up of 14 amino acids. V was pared by 4 bases and J by 1 base, with 10 bases between. Germline V gives CDR1 SGHAT, CDR2 FQNNGV. In DNA, the CDR3 is TGTGCCAGCAGCTCGTACAGGGCGAACACTGAAGCTTTCTTT. Translation: CASSSYRANTEAFF.

The gene calls are TRBV7-9 and TRBJ2-6, with D possibly being TRBD1 or TRBD2 (5 bases each). Germline lookup yields CDR1 SEHNR and CDR2 FQNEAQ (reference sequence). With 6 bases removed from V and 2 bases from J, the gap between germline ends came to 11 bases. CDR3 size: 15 residues. The CDR3 sequence: CASSLGTPGANVLTF. The DNA for the CDR3 is TGTGCCAGCAGTCTAGGGACCCCTGGGGCCAACGTCCTGACTTTC.

J is TRBJ2-5 and V is TRBV6-5; D not certain. V lost 2 bases, J lost 5 bases, and 3 bases lay in between. CDR1 and CDR2 from the germline V gene are MNHEY and SVGAGI. The CDR3 sequence is 11 residues long. CDR3 sequence (DNA): TGTGCCAGCAGTTACAGGGAGACCCAGTACTTC. As protein: CASSYRETQYF.

The gene calls are TRBV4-2 and TRBJ2-3; a weak D match, TRBD1 (6 bases). CDR3 length equals 13 residues. The V gene's germline CDR1 is LGHNA and CDR2 YNFKEQ. The germline V and J ends were trimmed by 8 bases and 3 bases, with 12 bases remaining between them. The CDR3 DNA is TGTGCCAGCCTAGGGGGTTCGACAGATACGCAGTATTTT. Its translation: CASLGGSTDTQYF.

The genes are TRBV11-3 and TRBJ1-4; perhaps TRBD1 as D (6 bases). V lost 0 bases and J lost 6, with 14 bases in between. Per germline, CDR1 SGHNT and CDR2 YENEEA. The CDR3 has 16 residues. The CDR3, as DNA: TGTGCCAGCAGCTTAGAACTCCAGGGGTGGTATGAAAAACTGTTTTTT. This gives the protein CASSLELQGWYEKLFF.

This rearrangement joins TRBV5-6 to TRBJ2-3; D ambiguous. V was cut by 4 bases and J by 5 bases, with 14 bases left in between. The CDR3 is made up of 14 amino acids. Germline lookup yields CDR1 SGHDT and CDR2 YYEEEE. The CDR3, as DNA: TGTGCCAGCAGCCACAGCTCACTTGGAGATACGCAGTATTTT. This sequence encodes CASSHSSLGDTQYF.

The chain employs TRBV11-2 and TRBJ1-2; tentatively, D is TRBD1 (5 bases). V was pared by 6 bases and J by 8 bases, with 25 bases between. CDR1 is SGHAT and CDR2 is FQNNGV in the germline V gene. The CDR3 is made up of 16 amino acids. CDR3 in DNA: TGTGCCAGCAGACCCACCACCTCCGGGACCCCGTCGGGCTACACCTTC. The encoded protein is CASRPTTSGTPSGYTF.

This clone was counted only a few times. The chain couples TRBV6-6 to TRBJ2-7; either TRBD1 or TRBD2 may fit D (5 bases each). From germline, CDR1 is MNHNY and CDR2 SVGAGI (reference sequence). CDR3 length: 15 residues. V lost 8 bases, J lost 0 bases, and 17 bases lay in between. CDR3 nucleotides: TGTGCCAGCGAGGCCGGGGACCTCCTCTCCTACGAGCAGTACTTC. It yields the protein CASEAGDLLSYEQYF.

This chain uses TRBV5-1 with TRBJ1-1, with D possibly being TRBD1 (5 bases). This CDR3 spans 15 amino acids. The germline V and J ends were trimmed by 2 bases and 0 bases, with 11 bases remaining between them. CDR1 SGHRS and CDR2 YFSETQ come from the germline V gene. DNA of the CDR3: TGCGCCAGCAGCTTCGTTGGGACGGTGAACACTGAAGCTTTCTTT. It translates to CASSFVGTVNTEAFF.

The rearrangement joins TRBV4-2 to TRBJ2-3; 7 bases fit TRBD2. This CDR3 is 16 amino acids long. CDR1 and CDR2 from the germline V gene are LGHNA and YNFKEQ. The J segment lost 7 bases and the V segment lost 6 bases, leaving 16 bases of the junction unmatched. CDR3 amino acids: CASSLMGGSEVNTQYF. The CDR3 DNA reads as TGTGCCAGCAGTCTAATGGGGGGGAGTGAGGTGAATACGCAGTATTTT.

The chain carries TRBV10-3 and TRBJ2-2, with D possibly TRBD1 on 5 matching bases. Germline loops: CDR1 ENHRY, CDR2 SYGVKD. The V gene lost 4 bases and the J gene lost 5 bases, with 20 bases spanning the gap. The CDR3 loop spans 17 amino acids. The DNA of the CDR3 is TGTGCCATCAGTGCATCAGGGATCCTGACACATACCGGGGAGCTGTTTTTT. Its protein is CAISASGILTHTGELFF.

The J gene is TRBJ2-7, the V gene TRBV27, with D hard to call. This CDR3 is 13 amino acids long. The V gene's germline CDR1 is MNHEY and CDR2 SMNVEV (reference sequence). Trimming removed 5 bases at V and 4 bases at J, with 12 bases between. In DNA, the CDR3 is TGTGCCAGCAGTGCCCAGTCACCTTACGAGCAGTACTTC. It encodes CASSAQSPYEQYF.

This rearrangement joins TRBV7-2 to TRBJ2-7, with D possibly matching TRBD1 (6 bases). Trimming pared 5 bases from V and 3 bases from J, leaving 14 bases between. CDR1 SGHTA and CDR2 FQGNSA come from the germline V gene. This CDR3 comprises 14 residues. CDR3 protein: CASSTRTAFYEQYF. CDR3 nucleotides: TGTGCCAGCAGCACACGGACAGCTTTCTACGAGCAGTACTTC.

The J gene is TRBJ1-4, the V gene TRBV15; D might be TRBD1 (6 bases). V gave up 5 bases and J gave up 7 bases, with 20 bases separating them. This CDR3 comprises 16 residues. The germline V gene has CDR1 LNHNV and CDR2 YYDKDF (reference sequence). For the CDR3, the DNA is TGTGCCACCAGCTTTGATTACAGGGTCGCGGGTGAAAAACTGTTTTTT. Amino acid sequence: CATSFDYRVAGEKLFF.

The chain carries TRBV4-3 and TRBJ2-2; 7 positions agree with TRBD1. This CDR3 is built from 16 residues. Looked up from germline, CDR1 is LGHNA and CDR2 is YSLEER. With V trimmed by 3 bases and J by 5 bases, 9 bases remained unmatched. The CDR3 bases are TGCGCCAGCAGCCAGCAGGGGGTGTTGGGGACCGGGGAGCTGTTTTTT. Translated: CASSQQGVLGTGELFF.

The chain carries TRBV9 and TRBJ2-5, with 8 bases matching TRBD1. The CDR3 covers 16 residues. V dropped 2 bases and J dropped 0; count of bases not matched to a gene: 6. The germline gives CDR1 SGDLS, CDR2 YYNGEE. The CDR3 sequence: CASSVATGAHQETQYF. In DNA, the CDR3 is TGTGCCAGCAGCGTCGCGACAGGGGCCCACCAAGAGACCCAGTACTTC.

This clone appeared a few times. The chain employs TRBV7-2 and TRBJ2-7; TRBD2 matches 10 bases. Germline trimming cut 4 bases from V and 7 bases from J; bases unmatched to any gene: 7. CDR3 size: 14 residues. CDR1 SGHTA and CDR2 FQGNSA come from the germline V gene. The CDR3 sequence is CASSSSGRFGEQYF. The CDR3 DNA is TGTGCCAGCAGCTCTAGCGGGAGATTCGGGGAGCAGTACTTC.

This clone showed up just a few times. The chain couples TRBV7-6 to TRBJ2-1, with TRBD2 matching over 13 bases. V dropped 5 bases and J dropped 4; count of bases not matched to a gene: 14. The CDR3 contains 19 residues. In germline, CDR1 is SGHVS, CDR2 FNYEAQ. Written as DNA, the CDR3 is TGTGCCAGCAGCAGCGGACTAGCGGGAGTGAAAAACCTTTACAATGAGCAGTTCTTC. Translated: CASSSGLAGVKNLYNEQFF.

The V call is TRBV5-1, the J call TRBJ2-1, with a tentative D call TRBD2 (5 bases). V was trimmed by 2 bases and J by 8 bases, leaving 20 bases between them. Germline V CDR1 and CDR2: SGHRS, YFSETQ. There are 16 residues in the CDR3. The CDR3, as DNA: TGCGCCAGCAGCTTTAGCGCCGGTCTCGTGATGGATGAGCAGTTCTTC. Protein product: CASSFSAGLVMDEQFF.

The V gene is TRBV29-1, the J gene TRBJ2-3; 8 nucleotides align to TRBD1. The CDR3 is 16 residues long. V trimming: 8 bases; J trimming: 4 bases; junction bases outside the gene matches: 17. Germline assignment: CDR1 SQVTM and CDR2 ANQGSEA. CDR3 region: CSTREQGESVADTQYF. As DNA, the CDR3 is TGCAGCACAAGAGAACAGGGGGAGTCTGTCGCAGATACGCAGTATTTT.

The chain is built from TRBV6-1 and TRBJ2-3; 9 positions match TRBD2. There are 15 residues in the CDR3. The germline V gene encodes CDR1 MNHNS and CDR2 SASEGT. The junction had 9 bases not matched to a gene; V was cut back by 2 bases and J by 9 bases. The CDR3 reads CASSEPGLAESTQYF. The CDR3, as DNA: TGTGCCAGCAGTGAACCGGGACTAGCTGAATCAACGCAGTATTTT.

The chain has TRBV6-5 and TRBJ1-5; D gene unclear. Germline CDR1 reads MNHEY; CDR2 reads SVGAGI. The CDR3 contains 11 residues. Trimming removed 8 bases at V and 0 bases at J, with 2 bases between. CDR3: CASYSNQPQHF. CDR3 sequence (DNA): TGTGCCAGCTATAGCAATCAGCCCCAGCATTTT.

This clone was seen more than once but under ten times. The chain links TRBV29-1 to TRBJ2-1; maybe TRBD2 (5 bases). CDR3 length: 17 amino acids. The germline V gene encodes CDR1 SQVTM and CDR2 ANQGSEA. V lost 4 bases, J lost 0 bases, and 19 bases lay in between. For the CDR3, the DNA is TGCAGCGTTGGCCCACCCCCAAGCGGTCCCTCCTACAATGAGCAGTTCTTC. Amino acids: CSVGPPPSGPSYNEQFF.

The V and J genes are TRBV2 and TRBJ2-5, with 11 positions matching TRBD2. The CDR3 sequence is 16 residues long. V shed 3 bases, J shed 1 base, and the junction held 4 bases outside the gene matches. Germline CDR1 and CDR2: SNHLY and FYNNEI. The CDR3 is CASSERLAGGQETQYF. The CDR3 DNA follows: TGTGCCAGCAGTGAGAGGCTAGCGGGAGGCCAAGAGACCCAGTACTTC.

This chain joins TRBV20-1 and TRBJ2-4; no definite D call. This CDR3 region has 11 residues. V was cut by 3 bases and J by 7 bases, with 7 bases left in between. Germline CDR1 DFQATT, CDR2 SNEGSKA (reference sequence). DNA of the CDR3: TGCAGTGCTAGGGGGTGGAACATTCAGTACTTC. Translated: CSARGWNIQYF.

The chain has TRBV21-1 and TRBJ2-3. TRBV21-1 is an annotated pseudogene. CDR3 length: 15 residues. The DNA of the CDR3 is TGTGCCAGCAGCATCCTTGGCAGCTGCCCAGATACGCAGTATTTT. Residues: CASSILGSCPDTQYF.